Below are 12 T cell receptor beta chains sequenced from a single sample in a study of Ad26.COV2.S vaccination and SARS-CoV-2 variants. The protocol was immunoSEQ multiplex PCR, while the TCRdb copy is restricted to in-frame clones and leaves out a portion. The sample yields 300,000 to 400,000 clones, approximately 86% seen once. Indicated treatment: roughly 20 received Ad26.COV2.S at low or high dose, single or two shots; about five received placebo; per-sample allocation not given. The study sampled participants on day 63 after the first vaccine or placebo injection. Source: peripheral blood, taken in a trial of Ad26.COV2.S vaccine versus placebo. The receptors come from a person between 18 and 65 years old who received the Ad26.COV2.S COVID-19 vaccine or a placebo.

The chain is built from TRBV27 and TRBJ1-1; D call uncertain. Germline values: CDR1 MNHEY, CDR2 SMNVEV (reference sequence). The ends were cut back, 3 bases at V and 4 bases at J, with 15 bases in the middle. This CDR3 is 15 amino acids long. Written as DNA, the CDR3 is TGTGCCAGCAGTTTCCACGCTATTCTGACCACTGAAGCTTTCTTT. Translated: CASSFHAILTTEAFF.

This sequence joins TRBV5-6 and TRBJ1-5, with D possibly matching TRBD1 (5 bases). Trimming stripped 5 bases from V and 6 bases from J, with 21 bases between. This CDR3 contains 16 residues. Germline CDR1 and CDR2: SGHDT and YYEEEE. CDR3 region: CASSPGTLRTFQPQHF. In DNA, the CDR3 is TGTGCCAGCAGTCCCGGGACTCTCAGGACCTTTCAGCCCCAGCATTTT.

The genes are TRBV4-1 and TRBJ2-7; D uncertain. Between the trimmed V and J ends, which lost 0 bases and 13 bases, there was a span of 13 bases. From germline, CDR1 is MGHRA and CDR2 YSYEKL. This CDR3 contains 12 residues. For the CDR3, the DNA is TGCGCCAGCAGCCAAGAGGTCGGCAGACCATACTTC. The encoded protein is CASSQEVGRPYF.

The chain employs TRBV3-1 (or the pseudogene TRBV3-2) and TRBJ2-7; 15 nucleotides line up with TRBD2. J lost 0 bases, V lost 9 bases, and 12 bases had no gene match. The CDR3 spans 18 residues. Germline CDR1 reads LGHDT; CDR2 reads YNNKEL (reference sequence). The CDR3 sequence is CARYRTSGRAMNSYEQYF. The DNA of the CDR3 is TGTGCCAGGTATCGGACTAGCGGGAGGGCCATGAACTCCTACGAGCAGTACTTC.

The gene calls are TRBV4-3 and TRBJ1-6, with 9 bases aligning to TRBD1. The trim removed 0 bases at V and 10 bases at J, leaving 4 bases unmatched. The length of the CDR3 is 15 residues. Germline values: CDR1 LGHNA, CDR2 YSLEER. CDR3 nucleotide sequence: TGCGCCAGCAGCCAAGACCACAGGGGGCTGTCACCCCTCCACTTT. Residues: CASSQDHRGLSPLHF.

The chain joins TRBV19 to TRBJ2-7; 12 bases map to TRBD2. The CDR3 is 15 amino acids. Germline trimming cut 2 bases from V and 2 bases from J; bases unmatched to any gene: 1. Germline loops: CDR1 LNHDA, CDR2 SQIVND (reference sequence). The CDR3 region is CASSILAGGAYEQYF. CDR3 bases: TGTGCCAGTAGTATACTAGCGGGAGGGGCCTACGAGCAGTACTTC.

This sequence joins TRBV6-5 and TRBJ2-7; no clear D gene. Germline V gene data show CDR1 as MNHEY and CDR2 as SVGAGI. This CDR3 has 13 amino acids. V lost 5 bases and J lost 3, with 11 bases in between. The CDR3 nucleotides are TGTGCCAGCAGTATCGGACCCAACTACGAGCAGTACTTC. This encodes CASSIGPNYEQYF.

The gene calls are TRBV21-1 and TRBJ2-3; the D call of TRBD1 is as the table states it, not checked on the DNA. TRBV21-1 has pseudogene status. This CDR3 is 15 amino acids long. The CDR3 DNA reads TGTGCCAGCAGCCCCCCAGGCACAGGATCAGATACGCAGTATTTT. This encodes CASSPPGTGSDTQYF.

The chain uses TRBV19 and TRBJ1-1, with no clear D. This CDR3 comprises 13 residues. Per germline, CDR1 LNHDA and CDR2 SQIVND (reference sequence). Trimming cost V 3 bases and J 7 bases, with 12 bases left between them. The CDR3 DNA reads TGTGCCAGTAGTATTGGCATCACTGGTGAAGCTTTCTTT. This encodes CASSIGITGEAFF.

The chain combines TRBV7-9 with TRBJ1-5; no reliable D call. CDR3 length equals 15 residues. The V gene lost 3 bases and the J gene lost 1 base, with 10 bases spanning the gap. Germline V gene lookup returns CDR1 SEHNR and CDR2 FQNEAQ (reference sequence). CDR3 DNA: TGTGCCAGCAGCTTCGGCGGGATAAGCAATCAGCCCCAGCATTTT. This codes for CASSFGGISNQPQHF.

CDR3 in amino acids: CASSDGQGWFANTGELFF. The CDR3 nucleotides are TGTGCCAGCAGTGACGGTCAAGGCTGGTTCGCGAACACCGGGGAGCTGTTTTTT. The rearrangement uses TRBV2 and TRBJ2-2; D is ambiguous. V gave up 3 bases and J gave up 0 bases, with 17 bases separating them. The CDR3 sequence is 18 residues long. Germline V gene sequence: CDR1 SNHLY, CDR2 FYNNEI.

The chain employs TRBV4-2 and TRBJ2-1; 11 nucleotides agree with TRBD2. The CDR3 consists of 19 residues. Germline V gene sequence: CDR1 LGHNA, CDR2 YNFKEQ. J was trimmed by 0 bases and V by 2 bases; bases with no gene match: 9. Here the CDR3 DNA reads TGTGCCAGCAGCCAACACGGGACTAGCGGACCCAGCTCCTACAATGAGCAGTTCTTC. This sequence encodes CASSQHGTSGPSSYNEQFF.